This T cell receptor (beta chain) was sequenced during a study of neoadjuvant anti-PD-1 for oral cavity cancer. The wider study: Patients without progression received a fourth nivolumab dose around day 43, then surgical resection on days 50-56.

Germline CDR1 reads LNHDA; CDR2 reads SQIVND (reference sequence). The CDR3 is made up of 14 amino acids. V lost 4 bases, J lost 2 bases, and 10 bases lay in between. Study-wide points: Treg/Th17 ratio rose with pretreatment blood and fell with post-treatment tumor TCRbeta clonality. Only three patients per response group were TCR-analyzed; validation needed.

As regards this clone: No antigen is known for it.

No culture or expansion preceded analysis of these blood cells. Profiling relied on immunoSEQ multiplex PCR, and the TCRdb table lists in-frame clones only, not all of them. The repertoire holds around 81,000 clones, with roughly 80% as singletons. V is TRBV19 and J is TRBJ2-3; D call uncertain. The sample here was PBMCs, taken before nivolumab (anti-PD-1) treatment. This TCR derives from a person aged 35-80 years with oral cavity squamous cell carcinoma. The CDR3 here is CASSTGWTTDTQYF. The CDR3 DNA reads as TGTGCCAGTAGTACTGGATGGACCACAGATACGCAGTATTTT.